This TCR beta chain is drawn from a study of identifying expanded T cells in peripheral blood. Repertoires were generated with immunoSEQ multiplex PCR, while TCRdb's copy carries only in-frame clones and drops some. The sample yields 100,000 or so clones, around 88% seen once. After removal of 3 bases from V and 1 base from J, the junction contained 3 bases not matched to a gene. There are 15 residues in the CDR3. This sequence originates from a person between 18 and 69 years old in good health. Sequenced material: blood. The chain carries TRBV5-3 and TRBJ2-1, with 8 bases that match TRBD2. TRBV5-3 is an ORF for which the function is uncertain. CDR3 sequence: CARSSTSGSYNEQFF. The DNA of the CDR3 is TGTGCCAGAAGCTCAACTAGCGGTTCCTACAATGAGCAGTTCTTC.